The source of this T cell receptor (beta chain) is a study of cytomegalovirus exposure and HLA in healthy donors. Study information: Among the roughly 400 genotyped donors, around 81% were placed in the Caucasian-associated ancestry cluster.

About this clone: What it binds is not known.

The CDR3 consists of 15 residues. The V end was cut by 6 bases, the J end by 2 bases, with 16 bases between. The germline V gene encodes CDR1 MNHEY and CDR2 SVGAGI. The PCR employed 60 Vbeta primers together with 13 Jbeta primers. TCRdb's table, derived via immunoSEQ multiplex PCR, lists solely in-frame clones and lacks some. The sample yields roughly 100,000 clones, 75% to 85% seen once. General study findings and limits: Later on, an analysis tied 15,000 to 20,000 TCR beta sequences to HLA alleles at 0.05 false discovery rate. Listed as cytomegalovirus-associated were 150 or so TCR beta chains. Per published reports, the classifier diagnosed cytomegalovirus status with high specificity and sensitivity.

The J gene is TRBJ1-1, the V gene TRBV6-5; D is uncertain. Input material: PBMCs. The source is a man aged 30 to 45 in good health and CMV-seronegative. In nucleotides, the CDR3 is TGTGCCAGCAGCCACCGGGATCCATACAACACTGAAGCTTTCTTT. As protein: CASSHRDPYNTEAFF.